The present T cell receptor gamma chain was sequenced within a study of γδ T cells in repeated Plasmodium falciparum infection. The wider study: Donors had four controlled P. falciparum NF54 infections over approximately 600 days.

This clone was observed at least ten times. Its specificity is not known. For this DNA, TCRdb reports the protein of a much larger clone, which diverges at residue 11, most likely from a read error; the protein presented here is translated directly from the DNA. Notes on the study in general: Over time and infection, Vgamma9/Vdelta2+ repertoires remained highly stable and polyclonal.

The CDR3 loop spans 13 amino acids. Germline V CDR1 and CDR2: GITISATS, ISYDGTV (reference sequence). TCRdb redid the clone calls on the multiplex PCR reads with CATT. The sample includes approximately 28,000 gamma-chain clones, about 3% of them seen just once. Vgamma9/Vdelta2+ and Vdelta2-negative gammadelta T cells were flow-sorted from PBMC for bulk sequencing. The V gene was identified as TRGV9, while no J gene was called. The TCR was taken from a pool of human donors (malaria-infected and uninfected, not separated). Source material: gamma-delta T cells from blood. The CDR3 protein is CALGELGKKIMVF. DNA for the CDR3: TGTGCCTTGGGGGAGTTGGGCAAAAAAATCATGGTATTT.